These 27 T cell receptor beta chains were all obtained from the same sample, sequenced in a study of T-cell memory formation after mild COVID-19. TCRdb passed the 5' RACE reads through MiXCR, listing each CDR3 protein once. This table holds 500,000 to 600,000 distinct CDR3 sequences, about a sixth found once. Material: PBMCs or a T cell subset sorted from them (not recorded which). Receptors originate from an adult woman who had mild COVID-19 (a few samples of this study predate the infection). Cell type and time point are not known.

Only a few counts were recorded for this clonotype. The chain joins TRBV5-1 to TRBJ2-3, with a possible D match to TRBD2 (5 bases). CDR1 is SGHRS and CDR2 is YFSETQ in the germline V gene. Trimming left V 0 bases short and J 2 bases short, with 13 bases between. The CDR3 contains 16 residues. The CDR3 coding sequence is TGCGCCAGCAGCTTGGGAACGGGGTCCTCCACAGATACGCAGTATTTT. This translates into CASSLGTGSSTDTQYF.

The chain recombines TRBV3-1 with TRBJ1-1, with D possibly TRBD1 on 6 matching bases. Germline CDR1 is LGHDT and CDR2 is YNNKEL (reference sequence). Trimming took 5 bases from V and 4 from J, leaving 17 bases between them. This CDR3 spans 15 amino acids. Here the CDR3 reads CASSFLPIRGTEAFF. The CDR3 nucleotides read TGTGCCAGCAGCTTTCTTCCCATCAGGGGCACTGAAGCTTTCTTT.

Here the CDR3 reads CASRGGGRGNTEAFF. CDR3 nucleotides: TGTGCCAGCAGAGGAGGGGGCCGCGGAAACACTGAAGCTTTCTTT. The chain couples TRBV9 to TRBJ1-1; 7 nucleotides match TRBD1. With V trimmed by 5 bases and J by 2 bases, 9 bases remained unmatched. This CDR3 has 15 amino acids. CDR1 SGDLS and CDR2 YYNGEE come from the germline V gene.

This clonotype appeared a few times. This chain links TRBV3-1 with TRBJ2-2; weak D call: TRBD2 (7 bases). Germline V gives CDR1 LGHDT, CDR2 YNNKEL (reference sequence). V was trimmed by 5 bases and J by 6 bases, leaving 16 bases between them. This CDR3 is 15 amino acids long. CDR3 sequence: CASSKRGGSAGELFF. DNA of the CDR3: TGTGCCAGCAGCAAAAGGGGGGGCTCGGCCGGGGAGCTGTTTTTT.

The V call is TRBV20-1, the J call TRBJ2-5, with unresolved D. CDR3 length: 15 residues. Trimming pared 3 bases from V and 5 bases from J, leaving 19 bases between. Germline V lookup: CDR1 DFQATT, CDR2 SNEGSKA (reference sequence). The CDR3 coding sequence is TGCAGTGCTAGTGAAGGCCGGGCCACGGTGGAGACCCAGTACTTC. Its protein is CSASEGRATVETQYF.

This rearrangement joins TRBV2 to TRBJ2-7; 7 bases align to TRBD2. V lost 7 bases, J lost 4 bases, and 13 bases stayed unmatched. Germline V gene data show CDR1 as SNHLY and CDR2 as FYNNEI. This CDR3 is built from 15 residues. CDR3 bases: TGTGCCAGCACTCCCAGCGGGGCTCGGACTTACGAGCAGTACTTC. Translating it yields CASTPSGARTYEQYF.

The rearrangement uses TRBV5-5 and TRBJ2-3; TRBD2 agrees at 10 bases. The J segment lost 2 bases and the V segment lost 1 base, leaving 4 bases of the junction unmatched. The CDR3 consists of 16 residues. In germline, CDR1 is SGHKS, CDR2 YYEKEE (reference sequence). The CDR3 protein is CASSLLLAGVTDTQYF. CDR3 nucleotide sequence: TGTGCCAGCAGCTTGCTCCTAGCGGGGGTCACAGATACGCAGTATTTT. The entire variable domain, with the rest obtained from reference TRBV5-5 and TRBJ2-3, is as follows: DAGVTQSPTHLIKTRGQQVTLRCSPISGHKSVSWYQQVLGQGPQFIFQYYEKEERGRGNFPDRFSARQFPNYSSELNVNALLLGDSALYLCASSLLLAGVTDTQYFGPGTRLTVL.

The J gene is TRBJ2-7, the V gene TRBV6-5; maybe TRBD2 (6 bases). The V and J ends lost 3 bases and 3 bases respectively, with 15 bases between them. This CDR3 region has 15 residues. CDR1 and CDR2 from the germline V gene are MNHEY and SVGAGI. The CDR3 is CASSYHGGKLYEQYF. CDR3 in DNA: TGTGCCAGCAGTTATCATGGCGGGAAACTCTACGAGCAGTACTTC.

A few counts support this clonotype. CDR3 region: CASADGGSEAFF. DNA for the CDR3: TGTGCTAGTGCAGACGGTGGATCTGAAGCTTTCTTT. This rearrangement joins TRBV12-5 to TRBJ1-1; D uncertain. Trimming removed 7 bases from V and 6 bases from J, with 12 bases in between. This CDR3 region has 12 residues. CDR1 and CDR2 (germline): LGHNT, FRNRAP.

This clonotype was counted ten times or more. The V call is TRBV9, the J call TRBJ2-2; D could derive from TRBD1 or TRBD2 (5 bases each). In germline, CDR1 is SGDLS, CDR2 YYNGEE. The germline V and J ends were trimmed by 4 bases and 5 bases, with 21 bases remaining between them. This CDR3 has 17 residues. As DNA, the CDR3 is TGTGCCAGCAGCCTCTTACCCGGGACGGCCGGAACCGGGGAGCTGTTTTTT. Residues: CASSLLPGTAGTGELFF. Looking up the rest from reference TRBV9 and TRBJ2-2 gives the full variable domain: DSGVTQTPKHLITATGQRVTLRCSPRSGDLSVYWYQQSLDQGLQFLIQYYNGEERAKGNILERFSAQQFPDLHSELNLSSLELGDSALYFCASSLLPGTAGTGELFFGEGSRLTVL.

This clonotype came up a few times. The rearrangement links TRBV6-2 or TRBV6-3 to TRBJ1-6; no definite D call. Germline V gene data show CDR1 as MNHEY and CDR2 as SVGEGT. V lost 6 bases and J 7 bases, leaving 10 bases between the germline ends. The CDR3 extends over 13 amino acids. Here the CDR3 reads CASSSGRNSPLHF. CDR3 nucleotide sequence: TGTGCCAGCAGCTCCGGACGGAATTCACCCCTCCACTTT.

The chain is built from TRBV11-3 and TRBJ2-5, with D possibly matching TRBD1 (5 bases). The CDR3 spans 15 residues. Trimming took 5 bases from V and 4 from J, leaving 17 bases between them. The germline CDR1 and CDR2 sequences are SGHNT and YENEEA. The DNA of the CDR3 is TGTGCCAGCAGCCCGCCGATCAGGGATGGAGAGACCCAGTACTTC. Amino acid sequence: CASSPPIRDGETQYF.

This clonotype turned up a few times. The chain links TRBV9 to TRBJ2-5; TRBD1 is a possible D gene (6 bases). Trimming shortened V by 4 bases and J by 5 bases, and 15 bases separated the two germline ends. CDR1 and CDR2 from the germline V gene are SGDLS and YYNGEE. The CDR3 is made up of 14 amino acids. This CDR3 reads CASSIQQGGETQYF. The CDR3 DNA is TGTGCCAGCAGCATTCAACAGGGTGGGGAGACCCAGTACTTC.

This clonotype was counted only a few times. The genes are TRBV29-1 and TRBJ1-5; 9 bases fit TRBD1. The trim removed 6 bases at V and 2 bases at J, leaving 5 bases unmatched. Germline CDR1 is SQVTM and CDR2 is ANQGSEA. The CDR3 runs to 14 residues. The chain's CDR3 is CSVQQGAGNQPQHF. The CDR3 DNA reads as TGCAGCGTGCAACAGGGGGCCGGCAATCAGCCCCAGCATTTT.

This clonotype was detected ten times or more. The V gene is TRBV7-9, the J gene TRBJ2-1, with D hard to call. Germline CDR1 SEHNR, CDR2 FQNEAQ (reference sequence). The CDR3 has 11 residues. V shed 7 bases and J shed 4 bases, with 5 bases lying between them. CDR3 amino acids: CASNSYNEQFF. The CDR3 DNA reads as TGTGCCAGCAACAGTTACAATGAGCAGTTCTTC.

There are a few counts of this clonotype. The gene calls are TRBV27 and TRBJ2-3; D gene ambiguous. Germline V CDR1 and CDR2: MNHEY, SMNVEV (reference sequence). CDR3 length equals 16 residues. V was clipped by 5 bases and J by 1 base, with 16 bases between them. In nucleotides, the CDR3 is TGTGCCAGCAGTGTCAGAGAACCCATTCGCACAGATACGCAGTATTTT. Encoded protein: CASSVREPIRTDTQYF.

The chain employs TRBV6-6 and TRBJ2-7; 11 nucleotides agree with TRBD1. The CDR3 is 15 amino acids. Germline assignment: CDR1 MNHNY and CDR2 SVGAGI (reference sequence). Trimming removed 6 bases from V and 4 bases from J; junction bases left unmatched: 8. The DNA of the CDR3 is TGTGCCAGCAGATTACAAGGGACAGGGGGGTACGAGCAGTACTTC. This encodes CASRLQGTGGYEQYF.

This rearrangement joins TRBV7-3 to TRBJ2-1, with 9 bases identical to TRBD1. CDR3 size: 14 residues. Germline V gene data show CDR1 as SGHTA and CDR2 as FQGTGA. Trimming took 7 bases from V and 10 from J; bases not matched to a gene: 11. This chain's CDR3 is CASIPGQGSREQFF. The CDR3 bases are TGTGCCAGCATCCCCGGACAGGGGTCTCGGGAGCAGTTCTTC.

There are a few counts of this clonotype. This chain uses TRBV12-3 or TRBV12-4 with TRBJ2-3; D uncertain. The CDR3 extends over 15 amino acids. V was clipped by 2 bases and J by 1 base, with 10 bases between them. CDR3 bases: TGTGCCAGCAGTTTATTCGATACCCGCACAGATACGCAGTATTTT. Amino acids: CASSLFDTRTDTQYF.

This clonotype was counted only a few times. CDR3 nucleotides: TGTGCCAGCAGTGAAGCCGGCGGAGCAGAAGACGAGCAGTACTTC. It is translated as CASSEAGGAEDEQYF. The V gene is TRBV2, the J gene TRBJ2-7, with D unclear. V was pared by 0 bases and J by 5 bases, with 14 bases between. Germline lookup yields CDR1 SNHLY and CDR2 FYNNEI. The CDR3 runs 15 residues. Full variable domain (outside the CDR3, taken from reference TRBV2 and TRBJ2-7): EPEVTQTPSHQVTQMGQEVILRCVPISNHLYFYWYRQILGQKVEFLVSFYNNEISEKSEIFDDQFSVERPDGSNFTLKIRSTKLEDSAMYFCASSEAGGAEDEQYFGPGTRLTVT.

CDR3 sequence: CSVRGLPEGTDTQYF. CDR3 bases: TGCAGCGTCCGGGGACTCCCCGAGGGCACAGATACGCAGTATTTT. This chain links TRBV29-1 with TRBJ2-3; TRBD2 might be the D (6 bases). The CDR3 covers 15 residues. The ends were cut back, 6 bases at V and 1 base at J, with 17 bases in the middle. Germline V gene lookup returns CDR1 SQVTM and CDR2 ANQGSEA.

This chain uses TRBV7-9 with TRBJ2-5; D ambiguous. V shed 1 base and J shed 1 base, with 7 bases lying between them. The CDR3 contains 14 residues. The germline V gene encodes CDR1 SEHNR and CDR2 FQNEAQ (reference sequence). The DNA for the CDR3 is TGTGCCAGCAGCTTAGAGCCTTCCCAAGAGACCCAGTACTTC. Translation gives CASSLEPSQETQYF.

This clonotype was counted a few times. The CDR3 loop is CASSLELGVDTEAFF. For the CDR3, the DNA is TGCGCCAGCAGCTTGGAATTAGGAGTGGACACTGAAGCTTTCTTT. The chain couples TRBV5-1 to TRBJ1-1; no clear D gene. Germline lookup yields CDR1 SGHRS and CDR2 YFSETQ. Trimming removed 0 bases at V and 3 bases at J, with 12 bases between. The CDR3 is 15 residues long.

Concerning this clonotype itself: One junction end does not reproduce the germline sequence, and a read error may be involved. This chain joins TRBV9 and TRBJ2-3; 9 nucleotides line up with TRBD2. From germline, CDR1 is SGDLS and CDR2 YYNGEE. The CDR3 contains 16 residues. DNA for the CDR3: TGTGCCAGCAGCGCCCGCGGGGGGGCCTCGACAGATAAGCAGTATTTT. It translates to CASSARGGASTDKQYF.

This clonotype has just a few counts. The V gene is TRBV5-1, the J gene TRBJ2-3; no clear D. V lost 1 base and J 0 bases, leaving 12 bases between the germline ends. The CDR3 runs to 16 residues. Germline V gives CDR1 SGHRS, CDR2 YFSETQ. CDR3 bases: TGCGCCAGCAGCTTGTTAGGGTTCCTGAGCACAGATACGCAGTATTTT. Its protein is CASSLLGFLSTDTQYF.

Only a few counts were recorded for this clonotype. J is TRBJ2-1 and V is TRBV7-6, with 7 bases matching TRBD1. The V segment lost 4 bases and the J segment 9 bases; nucleotides outside the gene matches: 6. The CDR3 is 13 residues long. Germline V gene sequence: CDR1 SGHVS, CDR2 FNYEAQ. The CDR3 sequence: CASSSDRVGEQFF. The CDR3 DNA reads TGTGCCAGCAGCTCCGACAGGGTCGGTGAGCAGTTCTTC.

This clonotype was recorded at least ten times. The chain has TRBV7-9 and TRBJ1-2, with 9 bases lining up with TRBD1. The CDR3 has 14 residues. In germline, CDR1 is SEHNR, CDR2 FQNEAQ (reference sequence). V dropped 4 bases and J dropped 3; count of bases not matched to a gene: 3. CDR3: CASSSTGGDYGYTF. CDR3 DNA sequence: TGTGCCAGCAGCTCGACAGGGGGGGACTATGGCTACACCTTC.